This entry concerns a single TCR beta chain. Its antigen remains unidentified. The sample belongs to a study of long-term antiretroviral therapy in people with HIV. Whole-study results and caveats: The data indicate that diversity increased after ART but remained below transplant donor controls.

Assay version v3.0 of immunoSEQ was used, and it was run at survey level. Target depth was roughly 40,000-50,000 T-cell genomes per sample. TCRdb's copy holds only in-frame clones and misses some; the assay was immunoSEQ multiplex PCR. The repertoire has almost 30,000 clones, about 87% of them found once; the top ten carry roughly 9%. CDR1 SGHTA and CDR2 FQGNSA come from the germline V gene. This CDR3 has 13 amino acids. Trimming removed 3 bases at V and 12 bases at J, with 18 bases between. The sample here was unsorted PBMCs, taken 3.2 years before starting antiretroviral therapy. The chain recombines TRBV7-2 with TRBJ2-7; D perhaps matches TRBD1 (6 bases). This TCR derives from a man aged 50 to 59 with HIV. DNA for the CDR3: TGTGCCAGCAGCTTCACGCAGACCCAGGGGTTGTACTTC. Protein sequence: CASSFTQTQGLYF. Full variable domain (rest looked up from reference TRBV7-2 and TRBJ2-7): GAGVSQSPSNKVTEKGKDVELRCDPISGHTALYWYRQSLGQGLEFLIYFQGNSAPDKSGLPSDRFSAERTGGSVSTLTIQRTQQEDSAVYLCASSFTQTQGLYFGPGTRLTVT.